This is a list of T cell receptor beta chains from one sample in a study of human T cells and chemical hapten exposure. TCRdb processed the RACE reads anew with MiXCR; each CDR3 protein has one entry. The profile shows 100,000 or so distinct CDR3 sequences, approximately 10% of them singletons. The material sequenced was whole blood, taken in connection with sensitization to the hapten diphenylcyclopropenone (DPC). The receptors stem from a man between 35 and 55 years old with alopecia areata. Some clones in this sample may be carry-over from other donors' samples. Each CDR3 is given with its conserved first and last residue. Each record gives: J gene, CDR3 length, D gene, clone size, V gene, CDR3 DNA, CDR3 protein. A D gene is named only where the DNA matches it firmly. Size is omitted from some rows. Given values are once, few, many or a class for expanded clones.

TRBJ1-5	14	-	-	TRBV12-3/TRBV12-4	TGTGCCAGCAGTAAACAGGGAGGCAATCAGCCCCAGCATTTT	CASSKQGGNQPQHF
TRBJ1-1	15	-	-	TRBV5-1	TGCGCCAGCAGCTCACGAGGGGGGGTGCGAACTGAAGCTTTCTTT	CASSSRGGVRTEAFF
TRBJ2-4	16	TRBD2	few	TRBV6-2/TRBV6-3	TGTGCCAGCAGTTCCGGACTAGCGGTTACCAAAAACATTCAGTACTTC	CASSSGLAVTKNIQYF
TRBJ2-7	15	TRBD2	few	TRBV7-2	TGTGCCAGCAGCCAAGGTAGCGGGAGGGCCCGCGAGCAGTACTTC	CASSQGSGRAREQYF
TRBJ2-1	20	TRBD2	-	TRBV7-6	TGTGCCAGCAGTTACCCCGCGGGGACTAGCGGGAGGGCCACCTACAATGAGCAGTTCTTC	CASSYPAGTSGRATYNEQFF
TRBJ1-6	19	TRBD1	few	TRBV6-5	TGTGCCAGCAGTTACTCAATCGCCGGGACAGGGAGTTATAATTCACCCCTCCACTTT	CASSYSIAGTGSYNSPLHF
TRBJ2-2	15	TRBD2	few	TRBV24-1	TGTGCCACCAGGGGGACTAGCGGGAAGGCCGGGGAGCTGTTTTTT	CATRGTSGKAGELFF
TRBJ2-3	13	-	-	TRBV6-5	TGTGCCAGCACAAAAATTAGCGGAGCGACGCAGTATTTT	CASTKISGATQYF
TRBJ1-1	14	-	many	TRBV6-2/TRBV6-3	TGTGCCAGCAGTTACTCTTCCAGGTCTATTGAAGCTTTCTTT	CASSYSSRSIEAFF
TRBJ1-1	15	TRBD1	few	TRBV29-1	TGCAGCGTAGGGACAGGGGGAGGTTCTAACACTGAAGCTTTCTTT	CSVGTGGGSNTEAFF
TRBJ2-7	14	TRBD2	-	TRBV7-2	TGTGCCAGCACCACTAGCGGGGGGACCTACGAGCAGTACTTC	CASTTSGGTYEQYF
TRBJ2-5	15	TRBD2	many	TRBV20-1	TGCAGGTGGGGTGGGGGGGAAGACGGCCAAGAGACCCAGTACTTC	CRWGGGEDGQETQYF
TRBJ1-5	14	-	-	TRBV6-1	TGTGCCAGCAGTGAAAGTACAGTGAATCAGCCCCAGCATTTT	CASSESTVNQPQHF
TRBJ1-2	14	TRBD1	-	TRBV5-4	TGTGCCAGCAGCTCTGAAGGGACAGGTCTTGGCTACACCTTC	CASSSEGTGLGYTF
TRBJ2-1	13	-	few	TRBV15	TGTGCCACCAGCAGAGGGTCAGCGGACGAGCAGTTCTTC	CATSRGSADEQFF
TRBJ1-2	13	-	many	TRBV20-1	TGCAGTGCTAGTACAGAATCTAACTATGGCTACACCTTC	CSASTESNYGYTF
TRBJ2-1	12	TRBD1	-	TRBV29-1	TGCAGCGTTGGACAGGGCTACAATGAGCAGTTCTTC	CSVGQGYNEQFF
TRBJ1-1	16	-	-	TRBV7-9	TGTGCCAGCAGCTTAAGTAAAGCAGGGCTGAACACTGAAGCTTTCTTT	CASSLSKAGLNTEAFF
TRBJ2-4	15	TRBD2	few	TRBV20-1	TGCAGTGTCGGGGGGAAAGAGGTAGCCAAAAACATTCAGTACTTC	CSVGGKEVAKNIQYF
TRBJ2-1	16	TRBD2	many	TRBV2	TGTGCCAGCAGTGAAGCGCTAGCGGGGGCCTACAATGAGCAGTTCTTC	CASSEALAGAYNEQFF
TRBJ2-7	14	TRBD2	-	TRBV5-1	TGCGCCAGCAGCGAGGCGGGAGGTGCGTACGAGCAGTACTTC	CASSEAGGAYEQYF
TRBJ2-1	13	TRBD2	few	TRBV20-1	TGCAGTGAACCTAGCGGGAGGGGTAATGAGCAGTTCTTC	CSEPSGRGNEQFF